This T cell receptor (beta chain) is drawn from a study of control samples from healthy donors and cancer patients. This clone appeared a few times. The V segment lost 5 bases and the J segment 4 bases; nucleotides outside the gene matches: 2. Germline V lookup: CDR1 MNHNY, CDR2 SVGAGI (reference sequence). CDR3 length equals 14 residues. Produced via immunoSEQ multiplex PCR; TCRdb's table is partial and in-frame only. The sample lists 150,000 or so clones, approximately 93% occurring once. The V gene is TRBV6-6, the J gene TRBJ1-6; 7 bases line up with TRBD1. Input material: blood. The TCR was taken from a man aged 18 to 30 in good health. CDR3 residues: CASSGTDYNSPLHF. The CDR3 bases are TGTGCCAGCAGTGGGACAGATTATAATTCACCCCTCCACTTT.